The 6 T cell receptor beta chains listed next were all sequenced from one sample in a study of blood T cell repertoires in COVID-19. Using immunoSEQ multiplex PCR, the repertoire was profiled, and TCRdb retains in-frame clones only, with some absent. The sample carries 250,000 to 350,000 clones, about nine tenths recorded once. The sample comprised peripheral blood. The source of these receptors is a woman in her 30s with COVID-19, enrolled during active disease.

The chain has TRBV20-1 and TRBJ2-3; 7 nucleotides match TRBD2. Germline-derived CDR1 and CDR2 are DFQATT and SNEGSKA (reference sequence). Trimming removed 3 bases from V and 5 bases from J; junction bases left unmatched: 11. The CDR3 totals 15 residues. In DNA, the CDR3 is TGCAGTGCTAGTGAGCAGGCGGGAGAGTTAGATACGCAGTATTTT. Encoded protein: CSASEQAGELDTQYF.

The rearrangement links TRBV6-2 or TRBV6-3 to TRBJ1-2, with 10 nucleotides matching TRBD1. The CDR3 loop spans 15 amino acids. With V trimmed by 0 bases and J by 6 bases, 4 bases remained unmatched. Germline V gene lookup returns CDR1 MNHEY and CDR2 SVGEGT. DNA for the CDR3: TGTGCCAGCAGTTACTCCGGGACAGGGGCGGATGGCTACACCTTC. This gives the protein CASSYSGTGADGYTF.

The J gene is TRBJ2-1, the V gene TRBV7-9; D is unresolved. The V and J ends lost 6 bases and 5 bases respectively, with 11 bases between them. This CDR3 contains 13 residues. Germline loops: CDR1 SEHNR, CDR2 FQNEAQ (reference sequence). This chain's CDR3 is CASSFSTNNEQFF. In DNA form, the CDR3 reads TGTGCCAGCAGTTTTAGTACTAACAATGAGCAGTTCTTC. The entire variable domain, with the rest obtained from reference TRBV7-9 and TRBJ2-1, is as follows: DTGVSQNPRHKITKRGQNVTFRCDPISEHNRLYWYRQTLGQGPEFLTYFQNEAQLEKSRLLSDRFSAERPKGSFSTLEIQRTEQGDSAMYLCASSFSTNNEQFFGPGTRLTVL.

This clone has only one observation. The chain recombines TRBV30 with TRBJ2-7, with 11 nucleotides matching TRBD1. Losses at the gene ends were 3 bases for V and 1 base for J; bases not matched to a gene: 2. This CDR3 has 14 amino acids. Germline V lookup: CDR1 GTSNPN, CDR2 SVGIG (reference sequence). The CDR3 DNA is TGTGCCTGGAGCGGACAGGGGGCATCCTACGAGCAGTACTTC. It encodes CAWSGQGASYEQYF. The entire variable domain, with the rest obtained from reference TRBV30 and TRBJ2-7, is as follows: SQTIHQWPATLVQPVGSPLSLECTVEGTSNPNLYWYRQAAGRGLQLLFYSVGIGQISSEVPQNLSASRPQDRQFILSSKKLLLSDSGFYLCAWSGQGASYEQYFGPGTRLTVT.

Points on this clone: Other DNA variants within this sample encode the same CDR3. V is TRBV7-9 and J is TRBJ1-4; D ambiguous. This CDR3 has 11 amino acids. V was shortened by 5 bases and J by 7 bases, with 5 bases between the two germline ends. Germline CDR1 and CDR2: SEHNR and FQNEAQ (reference sequence). CDR3 sequence (DNA): TGTGCCAGCAGCCCAGGTGAAAAACTGTTTTTT. This translates into CASSPGEKLFF. Using reference TRBV7-9 and TRBJ1-4 for the parts outside the CDR3, the full variable domain is DTGVSQNPRHKITKRGQNVTFRCDPISEHNRLYWYRQTLGQGPEFLTYFQNEAQLEKSRLLSDRFSAERPKGSFSTLEIQRTEQGDSAMYLCASSPGEKLFFGSGTQLSVL.

The chain joins TRBV5-6 to TRBJ2-5; 7 positions match TRBD2. From germline, CDR1 is SGHDT and CDR2 YYEEEE. J gave up 7 bases and V 2 bases, and 11 bases lay outside the gene matches. This CDR3 comprises 15 residues. CDR3 DNA sequence: TGTGCCAGCAGCTTTGGTCGGGAGGCCTCTAGGACCCAGTACTTC. It encodes CASSFGREASRTQYF. The variable domain in full, completed from reference TRBV5-6 and TRBJ2-5, reads DAGVTQSPTHLIKTRGQQVTLRCSPKSGHDTVSWYQQALGQGPQFIFQYYEEEERQRGNFPDRFSGHQFPNYSSELNVNALLLGDSALYLCASSFGREASRTQYFGPGTRLLVL.